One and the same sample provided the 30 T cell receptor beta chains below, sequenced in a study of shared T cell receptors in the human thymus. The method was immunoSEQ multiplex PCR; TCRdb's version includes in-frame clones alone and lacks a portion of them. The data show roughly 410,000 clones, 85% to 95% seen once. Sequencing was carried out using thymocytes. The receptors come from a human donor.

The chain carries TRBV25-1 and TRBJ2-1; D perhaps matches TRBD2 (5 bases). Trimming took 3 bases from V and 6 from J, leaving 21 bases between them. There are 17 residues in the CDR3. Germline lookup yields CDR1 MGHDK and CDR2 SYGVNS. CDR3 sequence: CASSDPRTQDWGNEQFF. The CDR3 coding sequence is TGTGCCAGCAGTGATCCTCGGACTCAAGATTGGGGCAATGAGCAGTTCTTC.

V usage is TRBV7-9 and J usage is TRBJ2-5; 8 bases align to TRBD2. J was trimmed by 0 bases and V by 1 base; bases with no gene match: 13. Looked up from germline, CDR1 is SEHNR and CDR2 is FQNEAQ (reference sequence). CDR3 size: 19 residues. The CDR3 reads CASSLEGEGREAHQETQYF. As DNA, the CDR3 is TGTGCCAGCAGCTTAGAGGGGGAGGGGCGGGAGGCCCACCAAGAGACCCAGTACTTC.

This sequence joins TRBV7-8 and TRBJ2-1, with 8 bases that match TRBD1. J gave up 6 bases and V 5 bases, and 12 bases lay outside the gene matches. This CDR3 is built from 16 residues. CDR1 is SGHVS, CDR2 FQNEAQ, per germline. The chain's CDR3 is CASSLGDRRNFNEQFF. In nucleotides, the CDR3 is TGTGCCAGCAGCCTAGGGGACAGGCGAAACTTCAATGAGCAGTTCTTC.

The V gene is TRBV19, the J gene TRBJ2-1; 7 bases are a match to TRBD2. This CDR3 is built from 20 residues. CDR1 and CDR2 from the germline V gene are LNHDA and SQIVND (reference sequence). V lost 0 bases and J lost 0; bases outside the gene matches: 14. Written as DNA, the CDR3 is TGTGCCAGTAGTATAGATCTCGAGGAGCGGGGTCCGAGCTCCTACAATGAGCAGTTCTTC. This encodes CASSIDLEERGPSSYNEQFF.

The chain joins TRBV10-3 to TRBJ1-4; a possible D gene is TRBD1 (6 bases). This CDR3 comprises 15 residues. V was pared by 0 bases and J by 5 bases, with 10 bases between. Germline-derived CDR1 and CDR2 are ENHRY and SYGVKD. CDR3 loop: CAISESRGPNEKLFF. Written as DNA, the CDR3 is TGTGCCATCAGTGAGTCGCGGGGGCCCAATGAAAAACTGTTTTTT.

The CDR3 DNA sequence: TGTGCCAGCAGCTTAAGACAGGGGAACACTGAAGCTTTCTTT. It specifies CASSLRQGNTEAFF. This rearrangement joins TRBV7-2 to TRBJ1-1; TRBD1 aligns across 7 bases. Germline-derived CDR1 and CDR2 are SGHTA and FQGNSA. Trimming at V came to 2 bases and at J to 1 base, leaving 1 base not matched to a gene. The CDR3 runs 14 residues.

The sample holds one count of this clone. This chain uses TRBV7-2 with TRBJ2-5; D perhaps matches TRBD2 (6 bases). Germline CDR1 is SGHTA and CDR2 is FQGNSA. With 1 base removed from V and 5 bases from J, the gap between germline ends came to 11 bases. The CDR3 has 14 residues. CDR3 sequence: CASSLGTSRETQYF. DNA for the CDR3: TGTGCCAGCAGCTTAGGAACTAGCCGGGAGACCCAGTACTTC.

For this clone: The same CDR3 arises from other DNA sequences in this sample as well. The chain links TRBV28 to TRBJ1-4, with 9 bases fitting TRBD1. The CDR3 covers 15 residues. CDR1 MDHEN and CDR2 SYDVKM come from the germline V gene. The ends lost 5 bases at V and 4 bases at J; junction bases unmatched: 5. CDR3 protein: CASSPPGQGNEKLFF. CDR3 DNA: TGTGCCAGCAGTCCTCCGGGACAGGGTAATGAAAAACTGTTTTTT. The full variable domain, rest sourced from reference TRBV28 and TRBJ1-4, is DVKVTQSSRYLVKRTGEKVFLECVQDMDHENMFWYRQDPGLGLRLIYFSYDVKMKEKGDIPEGYSVSREKKERFSLILESASTNQTSMYLCASSPPGQGNEKLFFGSGTQLSVL.

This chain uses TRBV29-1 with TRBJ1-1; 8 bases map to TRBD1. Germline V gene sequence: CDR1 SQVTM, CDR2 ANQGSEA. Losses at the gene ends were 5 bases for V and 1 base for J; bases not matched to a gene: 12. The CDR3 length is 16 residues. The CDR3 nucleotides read TGCAGCGTTATTTGGACAGGGCCAGGGCAGAACACTGAAGCTTTCTTT. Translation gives CSVIWTGPGQNTEAFF. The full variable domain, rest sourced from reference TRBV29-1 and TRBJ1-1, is SAVISQKPSRDICQRGTSLTIQCQVDSQVTMMFWYRQQPGQSLTLIATANQGSEATYESGFVIDKFPISRPNLTFSTLTVSNMSPEDSSIYLCSVIWTGPGQNTEAFFGQGTRLTVV.

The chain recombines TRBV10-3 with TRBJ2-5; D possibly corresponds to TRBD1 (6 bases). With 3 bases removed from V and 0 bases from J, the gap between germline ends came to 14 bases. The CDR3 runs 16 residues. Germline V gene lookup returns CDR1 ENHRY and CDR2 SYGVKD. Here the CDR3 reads CAISDQRQVYQETQYF. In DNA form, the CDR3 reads TGTGCCATCAGTGACCAAAGACAGGTCTACCAAGAGACCCAGTACTTC.

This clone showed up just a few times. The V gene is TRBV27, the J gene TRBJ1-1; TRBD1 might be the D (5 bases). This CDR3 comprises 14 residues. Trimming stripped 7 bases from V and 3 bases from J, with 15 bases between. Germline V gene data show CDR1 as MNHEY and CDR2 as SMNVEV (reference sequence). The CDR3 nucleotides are TGTGCCAGCATTAGGGACGGCGGAGACACTGAAGCTTTCTTT. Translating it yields CASIRDGGDTEAFF.

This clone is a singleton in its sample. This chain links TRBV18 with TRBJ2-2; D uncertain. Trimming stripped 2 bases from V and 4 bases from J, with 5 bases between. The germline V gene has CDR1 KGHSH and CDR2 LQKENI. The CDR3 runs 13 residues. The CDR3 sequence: CASSPSGTGELFF. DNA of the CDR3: TGTGCCAGCTCACCATCCGGCACCGGGGAGCTGTTTTTT.

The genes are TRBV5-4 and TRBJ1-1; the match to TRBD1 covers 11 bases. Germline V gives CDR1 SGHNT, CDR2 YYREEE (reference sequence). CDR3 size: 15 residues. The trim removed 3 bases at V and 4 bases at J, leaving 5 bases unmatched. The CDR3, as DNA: TGTGCCAGCAGCTCCTCCGGGACAGGGGGCACTGAAGCTTTCTTT. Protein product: CASSSSGTGGTEAFF.

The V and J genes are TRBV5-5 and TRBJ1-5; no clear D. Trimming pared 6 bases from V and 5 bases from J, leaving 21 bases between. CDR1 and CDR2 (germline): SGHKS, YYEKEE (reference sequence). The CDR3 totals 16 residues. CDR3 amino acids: CASTDRGSKSHQPQHF. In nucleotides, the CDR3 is TGTGCCAGCACCGATCGGGGTTCCAAATCGCATCAGCCCCAGCATTTT.

CDR3 sequence: CASSQPGREAFF. In DNA, the CDR3 is TGTGCCAGCAGCCAACCGGGACGGGAAGCTTTCTTT. The chain joins TRBV11-2 to TRBJ1-1, with D perhaps TRBD1 (5 bases). The CDR3 has 12 residues. Germline assignment: CDR1 SGHAT and CDR2 FQNNGV. The V gene lost 5 bases and the J gene lost 8 bases, with 12 bases spanning the gap.

CDR3 sequence: CASSSLRDRGNYGYTF. CDR3 DNA: TGTGCCAGCAGCTCCCTCCGGGACAGGGGTAACTATGGCTACACCTTC. V is TRBV5-6 and J is TRBJ1-2; 10 nucleotides match TRBD1. Looked up from germline, CDR1 is SGHDT and CDR2 is YYEEEE. The CDR3 loop spans 16 amino acids. Unmatched junction bases numbered 6, after V lost 3 bases and J lost 1 base.

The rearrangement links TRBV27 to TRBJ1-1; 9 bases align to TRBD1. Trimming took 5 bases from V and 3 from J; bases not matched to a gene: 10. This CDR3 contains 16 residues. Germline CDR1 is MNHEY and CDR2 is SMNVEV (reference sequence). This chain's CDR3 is CASSQNRGLEDTEAFF. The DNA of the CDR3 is TGTGCCAGCAGTCAAAACAGGGGGCTGGAGGACACTGAAGCTTTCTTT.

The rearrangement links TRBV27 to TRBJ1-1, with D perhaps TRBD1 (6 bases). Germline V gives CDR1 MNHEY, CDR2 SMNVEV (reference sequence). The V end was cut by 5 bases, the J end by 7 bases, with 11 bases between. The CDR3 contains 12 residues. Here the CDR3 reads CASSQGWGEAFF. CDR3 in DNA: TGTGCCAGCAGTCAGGGGTGGGGTGAAGCTTTCTTT.

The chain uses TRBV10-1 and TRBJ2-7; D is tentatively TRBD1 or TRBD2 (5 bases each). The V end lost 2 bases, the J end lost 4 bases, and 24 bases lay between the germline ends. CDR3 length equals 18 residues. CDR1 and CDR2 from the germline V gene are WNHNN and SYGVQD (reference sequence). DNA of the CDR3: TGCGCCAGCAGTGAGCCGGGGCAAGGCGTCGGGAAGCTTTACGAGCAGTACTTC. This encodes CASSEPGQGVGKLYEQYF.

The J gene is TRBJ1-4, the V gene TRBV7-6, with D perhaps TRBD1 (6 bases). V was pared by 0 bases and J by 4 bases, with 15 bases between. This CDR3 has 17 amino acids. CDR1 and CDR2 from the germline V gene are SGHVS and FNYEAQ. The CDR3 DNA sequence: TGTGCCAGCAGCTTAGCAGACACAGGGCACCTTAATGAAAAACTGTTTTTT. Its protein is CASSLADTGHLNEKLFF.

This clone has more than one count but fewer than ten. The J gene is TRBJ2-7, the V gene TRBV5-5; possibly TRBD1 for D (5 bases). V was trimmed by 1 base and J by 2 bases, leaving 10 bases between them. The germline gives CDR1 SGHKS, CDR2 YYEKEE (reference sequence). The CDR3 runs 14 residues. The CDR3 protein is CASSLFDRAYEQYF. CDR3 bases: TGTGCCAGCAGCTTGTTCGACAGAGCCTACGAGCAGTACTTC.

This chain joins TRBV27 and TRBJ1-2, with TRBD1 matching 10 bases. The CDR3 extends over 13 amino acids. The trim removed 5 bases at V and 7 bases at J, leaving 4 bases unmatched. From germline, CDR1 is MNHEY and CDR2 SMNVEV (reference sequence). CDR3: CASSLGTGVGYTF. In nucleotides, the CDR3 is TGTGCCAGCAGTCTAGGGACAGGGGTTGGCTACACCTTC.

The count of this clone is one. CDR3 protein: CASSVGGGGRGSDEQFF. The CDR3 DNA is TGTGCCAGCAGCGTGGGGGGTGGCGGGAGAGGTAGCGATGAGCAGTTCTTC. The rearrangement uses TRBV6-4 and TRBJ2-1; 7 positions agree with TRBD2. The junction had 19 bases not matched to a gene; V was cut back by 6 bases and J by 8 bases. The V gene's germline CDR1 is MRHNA and CDR2 SNTAGT. This CDR3 has 17 amino acids.

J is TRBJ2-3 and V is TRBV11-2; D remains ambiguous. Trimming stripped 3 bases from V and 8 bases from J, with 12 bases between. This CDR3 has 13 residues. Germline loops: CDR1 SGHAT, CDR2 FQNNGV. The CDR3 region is CASSLQLTGTQYF. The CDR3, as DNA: TGTGCCAGCAGCTTGCAGCTGACGGGTACGCAGTATTTT.

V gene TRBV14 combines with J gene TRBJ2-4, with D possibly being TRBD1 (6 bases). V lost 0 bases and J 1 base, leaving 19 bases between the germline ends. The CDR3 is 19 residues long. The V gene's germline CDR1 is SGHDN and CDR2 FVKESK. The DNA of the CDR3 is TGTGCCAGCAGCCAAGAGACACAGGGCCCAAGTGGGGCCAAAAACATTCAGTACTTC. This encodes CASSQETQGPSGAKNIQYF.

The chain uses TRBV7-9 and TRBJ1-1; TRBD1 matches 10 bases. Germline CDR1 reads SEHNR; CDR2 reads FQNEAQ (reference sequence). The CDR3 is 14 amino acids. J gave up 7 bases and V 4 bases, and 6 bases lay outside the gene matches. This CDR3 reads CASSSRDRGGEAFF. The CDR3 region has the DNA TGTGCCAGCAGCTCCCGGGACAGGGGAGGTGAAGCTTTCTTT.

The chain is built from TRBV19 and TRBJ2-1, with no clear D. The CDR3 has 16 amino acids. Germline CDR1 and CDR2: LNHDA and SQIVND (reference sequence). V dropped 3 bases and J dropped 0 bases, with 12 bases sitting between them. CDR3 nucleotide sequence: TGTGCCAGTAGTATCGTTTCCCGAGGCTCCTACAATGAGCAGTTCTTC. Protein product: CASSIVSRGSYNEQFF.

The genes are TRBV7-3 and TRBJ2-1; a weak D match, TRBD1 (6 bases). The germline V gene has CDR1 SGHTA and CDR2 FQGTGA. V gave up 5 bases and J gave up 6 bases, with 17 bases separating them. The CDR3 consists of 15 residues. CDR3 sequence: CASSPTGRTRNEQFF. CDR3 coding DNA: TGTGCCAGCAGCCCTACAGGGCGAACTCGCAATGAGCAGTTCTTC. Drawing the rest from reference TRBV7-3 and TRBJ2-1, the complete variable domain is GAGVSQTPSNKVTEKGKYVELRCDPISGHTALYWYRQSLGQGPEFLIYFQGTGAADDSGLPNDRFFAVRPEGSVSTLKIQRTERGDSAVYLCASSPTGRTRNEQFFGPGTRLTVL.

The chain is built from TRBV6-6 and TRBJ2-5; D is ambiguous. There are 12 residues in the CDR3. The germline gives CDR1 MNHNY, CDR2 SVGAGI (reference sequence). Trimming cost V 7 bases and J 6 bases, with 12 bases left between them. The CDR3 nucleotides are TGTGCCAGCACCGCATCCGGGCAGACCCAGTACTTC. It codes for CASTASGQTQYF.

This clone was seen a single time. The DNA for the CDR3 is TGTGCCAGCAGCGTAGAAGGGGGGCTGGGCGGAAATGAGCAGTTCTTC. Its translation is CASSVEGGLGGNEQFF. The chain joins TRBV9 to TRBJ2-1; perhaps D is TRBD1 or TRBD2 (6 bases each). Germline assignment: CDR1 SGDLS and CDR2 YYNGEE. The CDR3 totals 16 residues. The V end lost 0 bases, the J end lost 7 bases, and 17 bases lay between the germline ends.